This TCR beta chain originates from a study of CD4+ T cells in melanoma. Clones were sequenced by immunoSEQ multiplex PCR, and TCRdb holds only the in-frame ones, with some missing. The sample lists roughly 21,000 clones, roughly 78% occurring once. CDR3 length: 13 residues. The germline V gene encodes CDR1 SGHTA and CDR2 FQGTGA. The germline V and J ends were trimmed by 5 bases and 3 bases, with 9 bases remaining between them. This TCR was sampled from a human donor with melanoma. The chain employs TRBV7-3 and TRBJ2-3, with D tentatively TRBD2 (5 bases). The CDR3 here is CASSLAATDTQYF. DNA of the CDR3: TGTGCCAGCAGCCTAGCCGCGACAGATACGCAGTATTTT.